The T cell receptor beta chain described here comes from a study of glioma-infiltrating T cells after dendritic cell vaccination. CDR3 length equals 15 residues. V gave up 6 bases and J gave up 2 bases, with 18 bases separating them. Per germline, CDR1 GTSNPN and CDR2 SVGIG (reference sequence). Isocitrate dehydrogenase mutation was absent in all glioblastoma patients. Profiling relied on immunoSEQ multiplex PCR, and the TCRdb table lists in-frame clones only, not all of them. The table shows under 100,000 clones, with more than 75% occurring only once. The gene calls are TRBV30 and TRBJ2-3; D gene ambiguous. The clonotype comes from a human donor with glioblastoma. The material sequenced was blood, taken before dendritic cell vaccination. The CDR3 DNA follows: TGTGCCTGCACTAACCCCCCCGGATTCACAGATACGCAGTATTTT. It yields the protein CACTNPPGFTDTQYF.